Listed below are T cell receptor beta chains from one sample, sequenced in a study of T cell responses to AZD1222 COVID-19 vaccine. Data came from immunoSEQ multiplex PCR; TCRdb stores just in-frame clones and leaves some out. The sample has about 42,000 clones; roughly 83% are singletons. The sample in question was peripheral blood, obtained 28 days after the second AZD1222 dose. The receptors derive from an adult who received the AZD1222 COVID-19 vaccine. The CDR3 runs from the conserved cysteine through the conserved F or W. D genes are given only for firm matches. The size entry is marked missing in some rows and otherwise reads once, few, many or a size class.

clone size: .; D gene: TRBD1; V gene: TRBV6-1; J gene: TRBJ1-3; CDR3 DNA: TGTGCCAGCAGTGAAGACAGGGGCCGCCAAATCTCTGGAAACACCATATATTTT; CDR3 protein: CASSEDRGRQISGNTIYF
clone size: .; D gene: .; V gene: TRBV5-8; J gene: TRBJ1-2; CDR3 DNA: TGTGCCAGCAGCTTGGATGGGGTAGGCTATGGCTACACCTTC; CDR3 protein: CASSLDGVGYGYTF
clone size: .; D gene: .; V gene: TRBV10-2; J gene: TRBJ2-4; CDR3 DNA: TGCGCCAGCAGTCGACAGAAAAACATTCAGTACTTC; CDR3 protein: CASSRQKNIQYF
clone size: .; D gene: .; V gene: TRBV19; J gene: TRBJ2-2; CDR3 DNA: TGTGCCAGTACCCAGTGGAGAGGGGAGCTGTTTTTT; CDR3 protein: CASTQWRGELFF
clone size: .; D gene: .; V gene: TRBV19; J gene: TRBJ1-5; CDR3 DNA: TGTGCCAGTAGTATAAGGGGCCAGCCCCAGCATTTT; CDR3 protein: CASSIRGQPQHF
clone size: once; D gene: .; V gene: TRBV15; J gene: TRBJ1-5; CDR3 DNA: TGTGCCACCAGTGGGGGGAGTAGCAATCAGCCCCAGCATTTT; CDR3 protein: CATSGGSSNQPQHF
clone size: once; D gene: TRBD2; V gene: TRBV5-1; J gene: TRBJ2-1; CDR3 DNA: TGCGCCAGCAGTCTCGGGGGGGCATACAATGAGCAGTTCTTC; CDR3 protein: CASSLGGAYNEQFF
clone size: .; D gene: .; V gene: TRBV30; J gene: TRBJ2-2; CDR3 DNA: TGTGCCTGGAGTCCCCATCGCACCGGGGAGCTGTTTTTT; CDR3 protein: CAWSPHRTGELFF
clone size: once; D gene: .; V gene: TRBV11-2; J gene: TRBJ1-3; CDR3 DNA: TGTGCCAGCAGCCTAACGGCGCTGGGCAGCCCGATCTCTGGAAACACCATATATTTT; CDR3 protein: CASSLTALGSPISGNTIYF
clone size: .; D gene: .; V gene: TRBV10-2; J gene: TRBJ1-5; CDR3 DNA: TGCGCCAGCAGCCTCAACGGAGGCAATCAGCCCCAGCATTTT; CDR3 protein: CASSLNGGNQPQHF
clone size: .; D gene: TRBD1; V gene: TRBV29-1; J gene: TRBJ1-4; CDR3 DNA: TGCAGCGTTGAAGACAGAAGCAGGGGGAATGAAAAACTGTTTTTT; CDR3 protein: CSVEDRSRGNEKLFF
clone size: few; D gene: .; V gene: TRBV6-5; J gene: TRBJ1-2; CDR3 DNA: TGTGCCAGCACCTTACGGGGATTTGGCTACACCTTC; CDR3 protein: CASTLRGFGYTF
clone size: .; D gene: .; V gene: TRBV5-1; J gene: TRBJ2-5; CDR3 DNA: TGCGCCAGCAGCTTGGGAGGGACATCGCACCAGTACTTC; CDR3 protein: CASSLGGTSHQYF
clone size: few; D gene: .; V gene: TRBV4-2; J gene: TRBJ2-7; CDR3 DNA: TGTGCCAGCAGCCAAGATTGGGACGGATACTACGAGCAGTACTTC; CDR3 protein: CASSQDWDGYYEQYF
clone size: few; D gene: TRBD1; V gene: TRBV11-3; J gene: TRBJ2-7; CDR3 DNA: TGTGCCAGCAGCTTAGGGACAGGGGGATCTCAGCACGAGCAGTACTTC; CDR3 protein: CASSLGTGGSQHEQYF
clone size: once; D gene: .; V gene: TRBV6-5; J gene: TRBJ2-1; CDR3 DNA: TGTGCCAGCAGTTACACCCTCGGCCCCCCGCGCGATGAGCAGTTCTTC; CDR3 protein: CASSYTLGPPRDEQFF
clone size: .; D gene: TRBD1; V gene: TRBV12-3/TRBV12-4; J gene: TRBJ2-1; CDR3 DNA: TGTGCCAGCCGGCAGGGGGCGTACAATGAGCAGTTCTTC; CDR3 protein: CASRQGAYNEQFF
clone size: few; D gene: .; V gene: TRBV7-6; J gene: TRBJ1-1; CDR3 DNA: TGTGCCAGCAGCTTAGTTCGGGGTGTTACCAAGTTGAACACTGAAGCTTTCTTT; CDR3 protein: CASSLVRGVTKLNTEAFF
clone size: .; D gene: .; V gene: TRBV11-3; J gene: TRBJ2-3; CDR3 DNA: TGTGCCAGCAGCTTAGAACCCAGCGGGTCCGGCACAGATACGCAGTATTTT; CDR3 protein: CASSLEPSGSGTDTQYF
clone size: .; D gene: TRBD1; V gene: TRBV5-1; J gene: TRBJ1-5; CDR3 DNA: TGCGCCAGCGGACGAGGGGGCGTTAGCAATCAGCCCCAGCATTTT; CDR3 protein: CASGRGGVSNQPQHF
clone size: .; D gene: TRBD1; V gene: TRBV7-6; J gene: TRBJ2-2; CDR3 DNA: TGTGCCAGCAGCTTAGTGAGGACAGGGACCGGGGAGCTGTTTTTT; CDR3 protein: CASSLVRTGTGELFF
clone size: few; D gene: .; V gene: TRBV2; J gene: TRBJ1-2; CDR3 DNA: TGTGCCAGCAGTGATCAGGGATATGGCTACACCTTC; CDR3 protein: CASSDQGYGYTF
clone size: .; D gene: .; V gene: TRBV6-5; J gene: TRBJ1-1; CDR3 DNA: TGTGCCAGCAGTATGACAGGCACTGAAGCTTTCTTT; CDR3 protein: CASSMTGTEAFF
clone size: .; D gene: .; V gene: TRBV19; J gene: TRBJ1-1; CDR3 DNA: TGTGCCAGTAGTCCCTTGGGGGGCTACACTGAAGCTTTCTTT; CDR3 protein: CASSPLGGYTEAFF
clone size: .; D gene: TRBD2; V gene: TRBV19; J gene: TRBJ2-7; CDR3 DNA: TGTGCCAGTAGATCTAGCGGGGGGGTCGAGCAGTACTTC; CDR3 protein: CASRSSGGVEQYF
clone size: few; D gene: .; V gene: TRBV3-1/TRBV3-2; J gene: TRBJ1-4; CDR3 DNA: TGTGCCAGCAGTGTGACACCCTTATATGAAAAACTGTTTTTT; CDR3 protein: CASSVTPLYEKLFF
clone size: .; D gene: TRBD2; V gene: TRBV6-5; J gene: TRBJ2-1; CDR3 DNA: TGTGCCAGCAGCGTAGCGGGGGGGTTCAATGAGCAGTTCTTC; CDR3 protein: CASSVAGGFNEQFF
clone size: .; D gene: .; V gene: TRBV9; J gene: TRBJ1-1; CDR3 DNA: TGTGCCAGCAGCCCAGACCCCAGAAACACTGAAGCTTTCTTT; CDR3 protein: CASSPDPRNTEAFF
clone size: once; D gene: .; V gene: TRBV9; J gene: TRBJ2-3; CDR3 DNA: TGTGCCAGCAGCGCAGAACCCAGTGGTACGCAGTATTTT; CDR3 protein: CASSAEPSGTQYF
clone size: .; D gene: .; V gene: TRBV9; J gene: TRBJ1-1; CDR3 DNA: TGTGCCAGCAGCGTAGAACCCGGTGACAGGTCTGAAGCTTTCTTT; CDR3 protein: CASSVEPGDRSEAFF
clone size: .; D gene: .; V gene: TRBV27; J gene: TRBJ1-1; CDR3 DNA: TGTGCCAGCGGTGAAGTGAACACTGAAGCTTTCTTT; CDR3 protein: CASGEVNTEAFF
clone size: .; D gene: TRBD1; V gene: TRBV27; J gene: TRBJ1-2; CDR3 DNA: TGTGCCAGCAGTCACAGGGGACCTAACTATGGCTACACCTTC; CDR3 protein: CASSHRGPNYGYTF
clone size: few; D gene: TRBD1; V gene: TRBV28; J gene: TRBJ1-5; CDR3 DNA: TGTGCCAGCACCTTAACAGGGGCGTGGACCAATCAGCCCCAGCATTTT; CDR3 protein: CASTLTGAWTNQPQHF
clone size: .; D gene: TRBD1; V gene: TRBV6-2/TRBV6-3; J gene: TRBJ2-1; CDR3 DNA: TGTGCCAGCAGTTCGTCCGGGACAGGGGGCAATGAGCAGTTCTTC; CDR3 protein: CASSSSGTGGNEQFF
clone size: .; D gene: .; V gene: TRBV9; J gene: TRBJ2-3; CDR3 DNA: TGTGCCAGCAGCCCCCTGTCTAGCGCCCCGGATACGCAGTATTTT; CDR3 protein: CASSPLSSAPDTQYF
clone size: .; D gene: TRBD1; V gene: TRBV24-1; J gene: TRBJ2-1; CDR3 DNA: TGTGCCACCAGTGATTTGCCCAAGGACAGGGGAGACAATGAGCAGTTCTTC; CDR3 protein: CATSDLPKDRGDNEQFF
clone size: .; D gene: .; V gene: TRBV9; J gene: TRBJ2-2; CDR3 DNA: TGTGCCAGCAGCGTTTTTCCCACCGGGGAGCTGTTTTTT; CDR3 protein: CASSVFPTGELFF
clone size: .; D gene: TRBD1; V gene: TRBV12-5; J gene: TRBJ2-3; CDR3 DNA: TGTGCTAGTGGACGAGGGCAGGGGGCAACAGATACGCAGTATTTT; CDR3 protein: CASGRGQGATDTQYF
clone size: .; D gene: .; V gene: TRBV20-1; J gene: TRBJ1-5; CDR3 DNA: TGCAGTGCTAGTAGGAGGGCAGGGGACGGTCAGCCCCAGCATTTT; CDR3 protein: CSASRRAGDGQPQHF
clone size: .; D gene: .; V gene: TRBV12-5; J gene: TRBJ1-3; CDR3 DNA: TGTGCTAGTGGTTTGGTACAGGTTCAGGGGCCAGCCTCTGGAAACACCATATATTTT; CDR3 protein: CASGLVQVQGPASGNTIYF
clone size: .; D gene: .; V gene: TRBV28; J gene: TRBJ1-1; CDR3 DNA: TGTGCCATACTCCCCGGGACAAGGAACACTGAAGCTTTCTTT; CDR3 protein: CAILPGTRNTEAFF
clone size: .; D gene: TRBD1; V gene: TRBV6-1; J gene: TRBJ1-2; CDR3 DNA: TGTGCCAGCAGTGAAATTCGACAGGGGTTCGATGGCTACACCTTC; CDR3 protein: CASSEIRQGFDGYTF
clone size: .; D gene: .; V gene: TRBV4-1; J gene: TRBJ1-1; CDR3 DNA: TGCGCCAGCAGCCAAGGTAACGATGAAGCTTTCTTT; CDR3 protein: CASSQGNDEAFF
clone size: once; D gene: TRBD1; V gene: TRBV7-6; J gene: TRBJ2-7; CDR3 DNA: TGTGCCAGCAGCGGGTACAGGGGTAGGAACGGCGAGCAGTACTTC; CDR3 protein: CASSGYRGRNGEQYF
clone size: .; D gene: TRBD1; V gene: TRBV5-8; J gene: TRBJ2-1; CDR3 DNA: TGTGCCAGCATCCCCCGGACAGGGTTCATCAATGAGCAGTTCTTC; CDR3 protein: CASIPRTGFINEQFF